This TCR beta chain was recovered during a study of somatic mutations in cytotoxic T cells in rheumatoid arthritis. Profiling relied on immunoSEQ multiplex PCR, and the TCRdb table lists in-frame clones only, not all of them. Among approximately 5,200 clones, 82% were seen once, and the ten largest hold 40% to 55%. V was trimmed by 11 bases and J by 5 bases, leaving 15 bases between them. Per the germline V gene, CDR1 is SNHLY and CDR2 is FYNNEI. This CDR3 spans 12 amino acids. A few counts support this clone. The sample taken for sequencing was CD8+ T cells sorted from blood. The source is a woman between 45 and 60 years old with rheumatoid arthritis. V and J are TRBV2 and TRBJ1-2; possible D gene TRBD1, 6 bases. The CDR3 spells CALSAGEYGYTF. The CDR3 DNA reads as TGTGCCCTTTCAGCAGGGGAGTATGGCTACACCTTC.